This TCR beta chain was observed in a study of blood T cell repertoires in COVID-19. This CDR3 is 16 amino acids long. CDR1 is KGHSH, CDR2 LQKENI, per germline. The V and J ends lost 0 bases and 4 bases respectively, with 15 bases between them. Seattle participants joined during active infection and were tracked over time. Profiling relied on immunoSEQ multiplex PCR, and the TCRdb table lists in-frame clones only, not all of them. The sample gives 100,000 or so clones, just under 95% of which show up once; roughly 2.1% is in the top ten. The TCR comes from a woman between 45 and 65 years old with COVID-19, enrolled during active disease. V and J are TRBV18 and TRBJ1-2; possible D gene TRBD1, 6 bases. Source material: peripheral blood. The CDR3 sequence is CASSPPVGTGTYGYTF. The CDR3 bases are TGTGCCAGCTCACCACCGGTCGGCACAGGGACCTATGGCTACACCTTC.